This TCR beta chain was captured in a study of T cells in Graves' hyperthyroidism and ophthalmopathy. Overall study: Staff took peripheral blood when the initial diagnosis was made, before any treatment began.

This clonotype has at least ten counts. An end of the junction does not agree with germline; a read error may underlie this. Hyperthyroidism had been newly diagnosed in patients aged 18 to 65, and its duration was under 2 months. Exclusions: uncontrolled infection, other autoimmune disease, pregnancy, lactation. The diagnostic basis comprised clinical symptoms, serum thyroxine and TRAb, thyroid ultrasound and orbital computed tomography. There were TCR beta CDR3 regions amplified from RNA transcripts. Primed by the HTBI set, a first-round RT-PCR was run on the TCR CDR3. TCRdb re-called the multiplex PCR reads through MiXCR, storing one row per CDR3 protein. Of about 350,000 distinct CDR3 sequences listed, more than 11% are singletons. The sequenced sample was blood. This sequence originates from a woman under 40 with Graves' hyperthyroidism.

The CDR3 nucleotides read TGTGCCAGCTGTGAGGGCAGGGACAATGAGCAGTTCTTC. This gives the protein CASCEGRDNEQFF. V usage is TRBV2 and J usage is TRBJ2-1; D assignment may be TRBD1 or TRBD2 (5 bases each). CDR1 SNHLY and CDR2 FYNNEI come from the germline V gene. The CDR3 covers 13 residues. Combining the CDR3 with reference TRBV2 and TRBJ2-1 gives the whole variable domain EPEVTQTPSHQVTQMGQEVILRCVPISNHLYFYWYRQILGQKVEFLVSFYNNEISEKSEIFDDQFSVERPDGSNFTLKIRSTKLEDSAMYFCASCEGRDNEQFFGPGTRLTVL.